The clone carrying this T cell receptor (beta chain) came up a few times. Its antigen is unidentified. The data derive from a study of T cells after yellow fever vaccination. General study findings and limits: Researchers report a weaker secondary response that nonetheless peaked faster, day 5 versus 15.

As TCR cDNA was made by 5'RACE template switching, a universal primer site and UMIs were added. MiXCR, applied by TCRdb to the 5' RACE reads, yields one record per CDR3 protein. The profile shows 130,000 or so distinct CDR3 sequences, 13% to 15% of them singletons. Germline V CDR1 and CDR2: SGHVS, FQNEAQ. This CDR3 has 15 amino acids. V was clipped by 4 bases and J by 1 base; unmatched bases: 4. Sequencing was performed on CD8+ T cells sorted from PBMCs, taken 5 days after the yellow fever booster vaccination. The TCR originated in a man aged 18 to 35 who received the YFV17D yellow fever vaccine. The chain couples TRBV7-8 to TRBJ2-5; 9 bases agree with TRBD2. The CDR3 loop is CASSSASGAQETQYF. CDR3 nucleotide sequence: TGTGCCAGCAGCTCGGCTAGCGGGGCCCAAGAGACCCAGTACTTC.